Detailed here is one T cell receptor beta chain. This sample was taken from a study of blood T cell repertoires in COVID-19. V was cut by 5 bases and J by 5 bases, with 24 bases left in between. Germline CDR1 reads MNHEY; CDR2 reads SMNVEV (reference sequence). CDR3 size: 17 residues. As processed by the authors: Amplification with reference gene primers provided the estimates of nucleated cell counts. Sequencing was performed with immunoSEQ multiplex PCR; in TCRdb, only in-frame clones are kept and a portion is missing. V, J and clone size reflect that table, while D and trimming were determined from the DNA. The table records 200,000 to 250,000 clones, 86% of them present only once.

The specimen was peripheral blood. This chain joins TRBV27 and TRBJ1-1; D is possibly TRBD1 (6 bases). This clonotype was sampled from a man older than 75 with acute or convalescent COVID-19. This CDR3 reads CASSPQTGGKRGTEAFF. The CDR3 DNA sequence: TGTGCCAGCAGTCCTCAGACAGGCGGCAAACGGGGAACTGAAGCTTTCTTT.